This T cell receptor (beta chain) was recorded in a study of cytomegalovirus exposure and HLA in healthy donors. Note on this clone: Its antigen remains unknown.

General study points: Investigators reported 150 to 200 TCR beta chains as tied to cytomegalovirus.

Some clones are missing from TCRdb's copy, which holds only in-frame ones; the method was immunoSEQ multiplex PCR. The sample has around 200,000 clones, about 90% seen once. Germline CDR1 reads SQVTM; CDR2 reads ANQGSEA. The CDR3 spans 15 residues. The trim removed 4 bases at V and 4 bases at J, leaving 4 bases unmatched. The sequenced sample consisted of PBMCs. The chain links TRBV29-1 to TRBJ2-1, with 13 bases aligning to TRBD2. This clonotype was sampled from a woman aged 18 to 35 in good health and CMV-seronegative. The CDR3 DNA reads TGCAGCGTTGGGACTAGCGGGAGTTCATACAATGAGCAGTTCTTC. Amino acid sequence: CSVGTSGSSYNEQFF.